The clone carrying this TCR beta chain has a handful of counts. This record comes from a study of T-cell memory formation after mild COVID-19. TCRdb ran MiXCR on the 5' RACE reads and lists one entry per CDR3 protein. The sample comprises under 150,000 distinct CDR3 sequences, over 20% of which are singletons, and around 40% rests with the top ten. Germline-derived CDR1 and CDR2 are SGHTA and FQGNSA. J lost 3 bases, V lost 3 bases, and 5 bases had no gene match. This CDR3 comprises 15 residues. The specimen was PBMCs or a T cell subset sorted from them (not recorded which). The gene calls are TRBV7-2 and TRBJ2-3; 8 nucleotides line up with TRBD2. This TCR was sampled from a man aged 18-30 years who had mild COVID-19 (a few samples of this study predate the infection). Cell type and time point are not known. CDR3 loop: CASSFVGGETDTQYF. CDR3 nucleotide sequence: TGTGCCAGCAGCTTCGTCGGGGGGGAAACAGATACGCAGTATTTT. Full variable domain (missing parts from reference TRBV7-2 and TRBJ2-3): GAGVSQSPSNKVTEKGKDVELRCDPISGHTALYWYRQSLGQGLEFLIYFQGNSAPDKSGLPSDRFSAERTGGSVSTLTIQRTQQEDSAVYLCASSFVGGETDTQYFGPGTRLTVL.